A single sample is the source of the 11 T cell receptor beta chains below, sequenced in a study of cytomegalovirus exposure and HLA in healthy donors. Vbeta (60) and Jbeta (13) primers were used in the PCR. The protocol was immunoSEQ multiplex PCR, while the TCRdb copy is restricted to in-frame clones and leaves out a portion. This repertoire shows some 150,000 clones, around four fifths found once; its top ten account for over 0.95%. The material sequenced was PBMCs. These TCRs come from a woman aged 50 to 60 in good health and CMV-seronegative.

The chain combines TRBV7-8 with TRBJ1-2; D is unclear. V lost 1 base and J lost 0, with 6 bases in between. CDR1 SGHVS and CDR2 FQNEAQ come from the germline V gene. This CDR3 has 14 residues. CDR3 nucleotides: TGTGCCAGCAGCTTAGGGCTCTCTAACTATGGCTACACCTTC. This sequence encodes CASSLGLSNYGYTF.

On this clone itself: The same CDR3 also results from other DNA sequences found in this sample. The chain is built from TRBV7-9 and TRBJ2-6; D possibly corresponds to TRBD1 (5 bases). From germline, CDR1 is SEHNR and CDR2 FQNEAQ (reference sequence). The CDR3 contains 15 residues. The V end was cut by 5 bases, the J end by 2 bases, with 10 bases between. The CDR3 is CASSVRGAGANVLTF. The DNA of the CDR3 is TGTGCCAGCAGCGTTAGGGGTGCTGGGGCCAACGTCCTGACTTTC.

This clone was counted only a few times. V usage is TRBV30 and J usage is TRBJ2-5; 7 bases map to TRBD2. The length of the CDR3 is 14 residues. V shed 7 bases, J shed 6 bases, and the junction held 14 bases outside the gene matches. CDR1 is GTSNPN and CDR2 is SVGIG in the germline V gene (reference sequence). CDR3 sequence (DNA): TGTGCCTCCGAGTGGGGGAGGGCCTTCAAGACCCAGTACTTC. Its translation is CASEWGRAFKTQYF.

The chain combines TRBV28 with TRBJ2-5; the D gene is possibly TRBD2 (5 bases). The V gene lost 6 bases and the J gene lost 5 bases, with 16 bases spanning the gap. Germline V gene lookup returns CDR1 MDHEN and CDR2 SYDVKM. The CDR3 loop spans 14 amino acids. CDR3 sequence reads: CASRLRFGSETQYF. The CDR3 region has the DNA TGTGCCAGCAGGCTCCGCTTTGGGAGCGAGACCCAGTACTTC.

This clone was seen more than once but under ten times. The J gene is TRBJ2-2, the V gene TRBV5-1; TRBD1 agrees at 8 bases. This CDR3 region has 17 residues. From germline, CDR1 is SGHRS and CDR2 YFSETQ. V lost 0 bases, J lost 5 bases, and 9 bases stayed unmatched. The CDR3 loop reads CASSLALRTGPTGELFF. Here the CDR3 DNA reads TGCGCCAGCAGCTTGGCTCTACGGACAGGGCCGACCGGGGAGCTGTTTTTT.

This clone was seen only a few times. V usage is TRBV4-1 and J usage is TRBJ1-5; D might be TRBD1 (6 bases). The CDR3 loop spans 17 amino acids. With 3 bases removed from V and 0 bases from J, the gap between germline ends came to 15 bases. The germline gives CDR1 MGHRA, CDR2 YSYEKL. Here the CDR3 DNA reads TGCGCCAGCAGCCATCCAGGGGACAACTATAGCAATCAGCCCCAGCATTTT. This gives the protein CASSHPGDNYSNQPQHF.

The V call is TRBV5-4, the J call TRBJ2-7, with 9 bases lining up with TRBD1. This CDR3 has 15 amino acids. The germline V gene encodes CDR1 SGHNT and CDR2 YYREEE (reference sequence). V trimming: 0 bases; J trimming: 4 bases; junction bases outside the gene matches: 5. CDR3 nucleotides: TGTGCCAGCAGCTTGGGGACAGGGGCTTTTTACGAGCAGTACTTC. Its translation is CASSLGTGAFYEQYF.

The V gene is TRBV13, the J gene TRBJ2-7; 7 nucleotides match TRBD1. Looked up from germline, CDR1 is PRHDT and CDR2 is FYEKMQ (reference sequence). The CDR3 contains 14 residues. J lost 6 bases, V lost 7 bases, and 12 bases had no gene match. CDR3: CASKSWGRGSEQYF. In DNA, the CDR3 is TGTGCCAGCAAGAGCTGGGGCAGGGGGTCCGAGCAGTACTTC. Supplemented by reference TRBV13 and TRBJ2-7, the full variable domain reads AAGVIQSPRHLIKEKRETATLKCYPIPRHDTVYWYQQGPGQDPQFLISFYEKMQSDKGSIPDRFSAQQFSDYHSELNMSSLELGDSALYFCASKSWGRGSEQYFGPGTRLTVT.

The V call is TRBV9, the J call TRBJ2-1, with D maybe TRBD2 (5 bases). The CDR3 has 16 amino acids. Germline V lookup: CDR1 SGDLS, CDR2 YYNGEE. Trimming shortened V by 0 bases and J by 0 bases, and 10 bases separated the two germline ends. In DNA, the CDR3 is TGTGCCAGCAGCGTAGGCGGGTCCAGCTCCTACAATGAGCAGTTCTTC. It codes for CASSVGGSSSYNEQFF. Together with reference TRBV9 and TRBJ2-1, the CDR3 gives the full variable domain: DSGVTQTPKHLITATGQRVTLRCSPRSGDLSVYWYQQSLDQGLQFLIQYYNGEERAKGNILERFSAQQFPDLHSELNLSSLELGDSALYFCASSVGGSSSYNEQFFGPGTRLTVL.

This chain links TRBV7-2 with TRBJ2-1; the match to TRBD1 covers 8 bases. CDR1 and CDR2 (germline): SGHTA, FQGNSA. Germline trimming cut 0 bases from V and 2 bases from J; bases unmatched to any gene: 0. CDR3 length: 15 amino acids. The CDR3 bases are TGTGCCAGCAGCTTAGCGGGACAGGCCTACAATGAGCAGTTCTTC. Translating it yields CASSLAGQAYNEQFF.

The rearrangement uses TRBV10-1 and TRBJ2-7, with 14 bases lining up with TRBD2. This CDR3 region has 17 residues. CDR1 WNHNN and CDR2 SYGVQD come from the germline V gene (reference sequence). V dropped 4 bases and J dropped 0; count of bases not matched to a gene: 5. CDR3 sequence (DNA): TGCGCCAGCAGTGTAGGGACTAGCGGGAGACCCTCCTACGAGCAGTACTTC. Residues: CASSVGTSGRPSYEQYF.